A selection of T cell receptor beta chains follows, all from one sample in a study of CD8 T cells in ankylosing spondylitis. TCRdb reprocessed the 5' RACE reads with MiXCR, giving one entry per CDR3 protein. The data hold 210,000 or so distinct CDR3 sequences, with around a quarter observed a single time. Sequenced: blood, either unsorted or a sorted T cell fraction (not recorded which). These receptor sequences come from a male donor with ankylosing spondylitis or in good health (not recorded which). Each CDR3 is given with its conserved first and last residue. Fields, in order: clone size, J gene, V gene, D gene, CDR3 protein, CDR3 DNA. The D gene is left open where the match is weak. Rows give clone size only sometimes, using once, few, many, or a class for an expanded clone.

many	TRBJ2-7	TRBV28	.	CASRFGQATYEQYF	TGTGCCAGCAGGTTCGGGCAGGCGACCTACGAGCAGTACTTC
many	TRBJ2-1	TRBV7-2	TRBD1	CASSPEDRGQRHEQFF	TGTGCCAGCAGCCCAGAGGACAGGGGGCAACGACATGAGCAGTTCTTC
many	TRBJ2-7	TRBV27	TRBD2	CASSTTSGRALYEQYF	TGTGCCAGCAGTACGACTAGCGGGAGGGCCCTTTACGAGCAGTACTTC
many	TRBJ2-5	TRBV20-1	.	CSASHQNHREETQYF	TGCAGTGCTAGTCACCAAAACCACAGGGAAGAGACCCAGTACTTC
.	TRBJ2-1	TRBV12-3/TRBV12-4	TRBD2	CASSLALSGNNEQFF	TGTGCCAGCAGTTTAGCGCTTAGCGGGAACAATGAGCAGTTCTTC
many	TRBJ1-1	TRBV2	TRBD1	CASSEASDRGIGEAFF	TGTGCCAGCAGTGAAGCGTCGGACAGGGGGATTGGTGAAGCTTTCTTT
.	TRBJ2-1	TRBV6-1	TRBD2	CASSRGLANNEQFF	TGTGCCAGCAGTAGGGGACTAGCGAACAATGAGCAGTTCTTC
many	TRBJ2-5	TRBV4-1	TRBD2	CASSRRPSGRGGLEETQYF	TGCGCCAGCAGCCGCAGGCCTAGCGGGAGAGGGGGTTTAGAAGAGACCCAGTACTTC
few	TRBJ2-7	TRBV12-3/TRBV12-4	.	CASSLDGRYEQYF	TGTGCCAGCAGTTTAGACGGACGATACGAGCAGTACTTC
.	TRBJ1-1	TRBV20-1	.	CSASMNTEAFF	TGCAGTGCTAGTATGAACACTGAAGCTTTCTTT
.	TRBJ2-1	TRBV15	TRBD2	CATSARRTGTRTTEQFF	TGTGCCACCAGCGCTAGGCGGACCGGGACTAGAACAACTGAGCAGTTCTTC
many	TRBJ1-2	TRBV24-1	.	CATSDTTEPYGYTF	TGTGCCACCAGTGATACGACGGAGCCATATGGCTACACCTTC
many	TRBJ2-1	TRBV5-1	.	CASSLDGSNHNEQFF	TGCGCCAGCAGCTTGGATGGGTCTAACCACAATGAGCAGTTCTTC
many	TRBJ1-5	TRBV10-3	.	CAISESGQPLGQPQHF	TGTGCCATCAGTGAGTCAGGTCAGCCCTTGGGGCAGCCCCAGCATTTT
.	TRBJ1-2	TRBV20-1	.	CSVSDGGYGYTF	TGCAGTGTCTCGGACGGAGGCTATGGCTACACCTTC
.	TRBJ2-7	TRBV15	.	CATSRDTLASYEQYF	TGTGCCACCAGCAGAGATACGCTAGCGAGTTACGAGCAGTACTTC
many	TRBJ2-6	TRBV12-3/TRBV12-4	.	CASSLSKVEFGANVLTF	TGCGCCAGCAGTTTATCAAAGGTTGAGTTTGGGGCCAACGTCCTGACTTTC
.	TRBJ1-2	TRBV6-5	TRBD1	CASSYRGQGARLIGYTF	TGTGCCAGCAGCTACAGGGGACAGGGGGCGCGGTTGATCGGCTACACCTTC
.	TRBJ2-5	TRBV7-2	.	CASSVGDKTQYF	TGTGCCAGCAGCGTAGGAGACAAGACCCAGTACTTC
many	TRBJ2-2	TRBV6-2/TRBV6-3	.	CASSWGNGELFF	TGTGCCAGCAGTTGGGGGAACGGGGAGCTGTTTTTT
few	TRBJ1-5	TRBV2	TRBD1	CASAKTGDQPQHF	TGTGCCAGCGCAAAGACAGGGGATCAGCCCCAGCATTTT
.	TRBJ2-5	TRBV5-4	.	CASRLAGTEETQYF	TGTGCCAGCAGATTAGCCGGGACGGAAGAGACCCAGTACTTC
few	TRBJ2-7	TRBV20-1	.	CSAANSGLLSYEQYF	TGCAGTGCTGCAAATAGCGGACTACTTTCCTACGAGCAGTACTTC
.	TRBJ1-2	TRBV20-1	.	CSARGQDNNYGYTF	TGCAGTGCTAGAGGACAGGACAATAACTATGGCTACACCTTC
many	TRBJ1-5	TRBV10-3	.	CAISESGGGVSNQPQHF	TGTGCCATCAGTGAGTCAGGAGGGGGGGTTAGCAATCAGCCCCAGCATTTT
many	TRBJ2-3	TRBV5-1	.	CASSTRQGTDTQYF	TGCGCCAGCAGCACCAGACAGGGCACAGATACGCAGTATTTT
many	TRBJ2-3	TRBV12-3/TRBV12-4	TRBD2	CASSRTSGTDTQYF	TGTGCCAGCAGCCGGACTAGCGGCACAGATACGCAGTATTTT
once	TRBJ2-7	TRBV9	.	CASSVGGGLMFEQYF	TGTGCCAGCAGCGTAGGTGGAGGGTTAATGTTCGAGCAGTACTTC
.	TRBJ1-6	TRBV6-1	.	CASSHGSGGSYNSPLHF	TGTGCCAGCAGCCACGGGTCTGGGGGGTCCTATAATTCACCCCTCCACTTT
.	TRBJ2-1	TRBV20-1	TRBD2	CSARRGGSSYNEQFF	TGCAGTGCTAGGCGCGGCGGGAGCTCCTACAATGAGCAGTTCTTC
many	TRBJ2-7	TRBV5-1	TRBD1	CAKPGQGTYEQYF	TGCGCCAAACCGGGACAGGGAACCTACGAGCAGTACTTC
few	TRBJ2-1	TRBV3-1	TRBD2	CASSQTSGSSREQFF	TGTGCCAGCAGCCAGACTAGCGGGAGTTCTAGAGAGCAGTTCTTC
.	TRBJ2-1	TRBV11-2	.	CASSLDRLLASNEQFF	TGTGCCAGCAGCTTAGATCGATTACTAGCAAGCAATGAGCAGTTCTTC
many	TRBJ2-1	TRBV6-6	.	CASSFAGTEQFF	TGTGCCAGCAGTTTTGCAGGGACTGAGCAGTTCTTC
many	TRBJ2-2	TRBV20-1	.	CSARDVNGELFF	TGCAGTGCTAGAGATGTCAACGGGGAGCTGTTTTTT
.	TRBJ1-5	TRBV20-1	.	CSAGRDRTHQPQHF	TGCAGTGCTGGTAGGGATAGGACCCATCAGCCCCAGCATTTT
many	TRBJ1-4	TRBV4-1	.	CASSQTGTANEKLFF	TGCGCCAGCAGCCAAACTGGGACGGCTAATGAAAAACTGTTTTTT
many	TRBJ2-5	TRBV6-1	TRBD1	CASRRTGQETQYF	TGTGCCAGCAGAAGGACAGGCCAAGAGACCCAGTACTTC
few	TRBJ2-7	TRBV29-1	.	CSVEEGYEQYF	TGCAGCGTTGAAGAGGGGTACGAGCAGTACTTC
many	TRBJ2-1	TRBV29-1	.	CSVGRLLGYEQFF	TGCAGCGTTGGGCGACTTCTTGGCTATGAGCAGTTCTTC
many	TRBJ2-5	TRBV29-1	.	CSVVPTYQETQYF	TGCAGCGTTGTTCCGACCTACCAAGAGACCCAGTACTTC
.	TRBJ1-5	TRBV5-5	.	CASSFGHNQPQHF	TGTGCCAGCAGCTTCGGGCACAATCAGCCCCAGCATTTT
many	TRBJ2-5	TRBV20-1	.	CSVGLAQQETQYF	TGCAGTGTTGGTCTAGCGCAGCAAGAGACCCAGTACTTC
.	TRBJ2-1	TRBV20-1	TRBD2	CSARSLAGGPYEQFF	TGCAGTGCTAGAAGCCTAGCGGGAGGGCCCTATGAGCAGTTCTTC
few	TRBJ2-7	TRBV6-1	.	CASSDNYEQYF	TGTGCCAGCAGTGACAACTACGAGCAGTACTTC
.	TRBJ2-2	TRBV27	TRBD1	CASSLSLQGARGELFF	TGTGCCAGCAGTTTATCGCTCCAGGGGGCGCGGGGGGAGCTGTTTTTT
.	TRBJ2-1	TRBV29-1	.	CSVAKQGKNNEQFF	TGCAGCGTTGCCAAACAGGGAAAAAACAATGAGCAGTTCTTC
many	TRBJ2-3	TRBV20-1	.	CSARASQRGVSTDTQYF	TGCAGTGCTAGGGCGTCCCAAAGGGGTGTGAGCACAGATACGCAGTATTTT
many	TRBJ2-6	TRBV12-3/TRBV12-4	.	CASSPARTGANVLTF	TGTGCCAGCAGTCCTGCCAGGACTGGGGCCAACGTCCTGACTTTC
.	TRBJ2-3	TRBV7-2	.	CASSLVSTSTDTQYF	TGTGCCAGCAGCTTAGTTTCCACTAGCACAGATACGCAGTATTTT